This TCR beta chain was retrieved from a study of shared T cell receptors in the human thymus. Trimming at V came to 5 bases and at J to 3 bases, leaving 7 bases not matched to a gene. The CDR3 length is 14 residues. The germline CDR1 and CDR2 sequences are MNHEY and SMNVEV (reference sequence). The table came from immunoSEQ multiplex PCR; TCRdb's copy has only in-frame clones and leaves some out. This table has over 450,000 clones, about 84% appearing once. The sample also formed part of further work on human thymus T cells.

The receptor's source is a boy under two years old with a congenital heart defect. Sequences were obtained from thymocytes. V usage is TRBV27 and J usage is TRBJ2-7; 7 bases align to TRBD1. CDR3 loop: CASSPPGQYYEQYF. DNA for the CDR3: TGTGCCAGCAGTCCCCCGGGACAGTACTACGAGCAGTACTTC.